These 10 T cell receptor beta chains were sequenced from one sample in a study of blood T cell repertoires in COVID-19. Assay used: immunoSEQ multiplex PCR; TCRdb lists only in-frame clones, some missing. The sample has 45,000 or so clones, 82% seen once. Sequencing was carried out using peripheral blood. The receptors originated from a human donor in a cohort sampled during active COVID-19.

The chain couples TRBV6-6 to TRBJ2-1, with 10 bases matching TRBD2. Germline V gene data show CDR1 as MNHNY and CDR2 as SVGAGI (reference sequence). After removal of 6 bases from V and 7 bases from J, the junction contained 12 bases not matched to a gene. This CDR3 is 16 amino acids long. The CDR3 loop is CASRPTSTSGINEQFF. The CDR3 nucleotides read TGTGCCAGCAGACCAACAAGTACTAGCGGGATTAATGAGCAGTTCTTC.

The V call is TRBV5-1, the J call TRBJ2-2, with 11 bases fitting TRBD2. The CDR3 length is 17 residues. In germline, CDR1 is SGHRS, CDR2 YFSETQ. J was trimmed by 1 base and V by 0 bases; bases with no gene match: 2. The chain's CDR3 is CASSLAGTSGNTGELFF. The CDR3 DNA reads TGCGCCAGCAGCTTGGCCGGGACTAGCGGGAACACCGGGGAGCTGTTTTTT.

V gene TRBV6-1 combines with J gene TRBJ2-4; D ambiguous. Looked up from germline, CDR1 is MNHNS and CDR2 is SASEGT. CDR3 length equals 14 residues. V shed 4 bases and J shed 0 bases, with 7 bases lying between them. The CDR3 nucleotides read TGTGCCAGCAGTGCAGCCCTAGCCAAAAACATTCAGTACTTC. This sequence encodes CASSAALAKNIQYF.

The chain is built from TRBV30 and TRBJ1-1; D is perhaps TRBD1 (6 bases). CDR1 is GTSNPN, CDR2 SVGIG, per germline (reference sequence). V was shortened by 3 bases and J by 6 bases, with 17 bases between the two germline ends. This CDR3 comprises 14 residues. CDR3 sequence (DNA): TGTGCCTGGAGGACGGGGGGCGGGCTCGCTGAAGCTTTCTTT. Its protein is CAWRTGGGLAEAFF.

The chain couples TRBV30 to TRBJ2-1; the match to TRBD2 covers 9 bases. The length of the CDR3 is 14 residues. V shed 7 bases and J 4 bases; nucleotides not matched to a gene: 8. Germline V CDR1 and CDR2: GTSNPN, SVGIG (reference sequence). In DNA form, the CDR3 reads TGTGCCTTCGCCGGGACTAGCCTTTACAATGAGCAGTTCTTC. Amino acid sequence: CAFAGTSLYNEQFF. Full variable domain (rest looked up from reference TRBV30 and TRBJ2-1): SQTIHQWPATLVQPVGSPLSLECTVEGTSNPNLYWYRQAAGRGLQLLFYSVGIGQISSEVPQNLSASRPQDRQFILSSKKLLLSDSGFYLCAFAGTSLYNEQFFGPGTRLTVL.

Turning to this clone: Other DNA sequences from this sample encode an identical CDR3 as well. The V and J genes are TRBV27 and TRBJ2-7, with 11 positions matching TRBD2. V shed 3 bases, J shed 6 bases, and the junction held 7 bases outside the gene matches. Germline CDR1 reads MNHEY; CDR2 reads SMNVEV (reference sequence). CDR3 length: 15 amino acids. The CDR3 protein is CASSLNGLAGGEQYF. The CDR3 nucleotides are TGTGCCAGCAGTTTGAATGGGCTAGCGGGAGGCGAGCAGTACTTC.

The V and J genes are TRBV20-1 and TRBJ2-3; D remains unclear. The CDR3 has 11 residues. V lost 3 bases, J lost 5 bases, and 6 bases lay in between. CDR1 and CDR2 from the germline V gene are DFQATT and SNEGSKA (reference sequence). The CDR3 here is CSARRKDTQYF. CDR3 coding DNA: TGCAGTGCTAGGCGCAAAGATACGCAGTATTTT.

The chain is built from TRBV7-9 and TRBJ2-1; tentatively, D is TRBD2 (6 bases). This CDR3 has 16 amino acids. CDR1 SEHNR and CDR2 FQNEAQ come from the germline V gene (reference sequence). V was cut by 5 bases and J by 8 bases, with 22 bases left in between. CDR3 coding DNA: TGTGCCAGCAGCCGGGATAGACTAGGGGTTCCGGATGAGCAGTTCTTC. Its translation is CASSRDRLGVPDEQFF.

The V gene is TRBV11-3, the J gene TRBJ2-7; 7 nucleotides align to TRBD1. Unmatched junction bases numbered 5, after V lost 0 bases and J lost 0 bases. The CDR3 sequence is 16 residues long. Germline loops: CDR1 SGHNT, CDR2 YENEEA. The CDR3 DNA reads TGTGCCAGCAGCTTAGAAGGGACAGACAGCTCCTACGAGCAGTACTTC. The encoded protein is CASSLEGTDSSYEQYF.

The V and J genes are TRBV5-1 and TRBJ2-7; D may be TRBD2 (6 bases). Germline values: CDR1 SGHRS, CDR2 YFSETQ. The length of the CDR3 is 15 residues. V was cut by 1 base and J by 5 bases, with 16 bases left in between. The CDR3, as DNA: TGCGCCAGCAGCTTGCCCGCGACTAGTATCCACGAGCAGTACTTC. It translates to CASSLPATSIHEQYF.